This TCR beta chain was sequenced for a study of metastatic and nonmetastatic thyroid tumors. Patients had received no treatment of any kind before thyroid surgery. As originally analysed: Across clinicopathological groups, CDR3 differences served as the basis for building a distant-metastasis classifier for papillary thyroid cancer. TCRdb recomputed clones from the PCR reads via MiXCR. It is TCRdb's table, rather than the study itself, that gives the V and J calls and clone size. The table includes 42,000 or so clones, approximately 17% detected once. The trim removed 10 bases at V and 7 bases at J, leaving 10 bases unmatched. The CDR3 runs to 13 residues. Germline V gene lookup returns CDR1 SGHNT and CDR2 YENEEA.

Sequencing input: tumor tissue. This sequence joins TRBV11-3 and TRBJ1-2, with 9 bases aligning to TRBD1. The receptor was isolated from a female donor with papillary thyroid cancer or a benign thyroid nodule (not recorded which). Some clones in this sample may be carry-over from other donors' samples. The CDR3 DNA reads TGTGCCAACATCTCAGGGACAGGGTTTGGCTACACCTTC. Amino acids: CANISGTGFGYTF.